These 17 T cell receptor beta chains originate from one sample sequenced in a study of cytomegalovirus exposure and HLA in healthy donors. The PCR ran on 60 Vbeta and 13 Jbeta primers. TCRdb keeps only in-frame clones here, not all; method: immunoSEQ multiplex PCR. The sample carries around 170,000 clones, over 75% recorded once. Sequenced material: PBMCs. The receptors originated from a woman in her forties or fifties in good health and CMV-seronegative.

This sequence joins TRBV7-6 and TRBJ1-4; 8 nucleotides agree with TRBD1. This CDR3 region has 16 residues. V was pared by 5 bases and J by 1 base, with 6 bases of the junction left unmatched. Germline CDR1 reads SGHVS; CDR2 reads FNYEAQ. The CDR3 is CASSLTTGGTNEKLFF. The CDR3 DNA reads as TGTGCCAGCAGCCTAACAACAGGGGGAACTAATGAAAAACTGTTTTTT.

The chain recombines TRBV27 with TRBJ1-6; D ambiguous. V was clipped by 10 bases and J by 0 bases, with 7 bases between them. The CDR3 is 13 residues long. Germline V gives CDR1 MNHEY, CDR2 SMNVEV (reference sequence). The CDR3 here is CATRSSYNSPLHF. CDR3 coding DNA: TGTGCCACCCGTAGCTCCTATAATTCACCCCTCCACTTT.

The rearrangement joins TRBV11-3 to TRBJ1-1; tentative D call: TRBD1 (5 bases). Trimming took 3 bases from V and 1 from J, leaving 6 bases between them. CDR1 and CDR2 (germline): SGHNT, YENEEA. The CDR3 extends over 13 amino acids. The CDR3 DNA sequence: TGTGCCAGCAGCTTTACAGGGAACACTGAAGCTTTCTTT. Residues: CASSFTGNTEAFF. The variable domain in full, completed from reference TRBV11-3 and TRBJ1-1, reads EAGVVQSPRYKIIEKKQPVAFWCNPISGHNTLYWYLQNLGQGPELLIRYENEEAVDDSQLPKDRFSAERLKGVDSTLKIQPAELGDSAVYLCASSFTGNTEAFFGQGTRLTVV.

A note on this clone: Germline is not matched at one junction end, which may reflect a read error. V is TRBV7-9 and J is TRBJ2-7; D is possibly TRBD2 (5 bases). Per the germline V gene, CDR1 is SEHNR and CDR2 is FQNEAQ (reference sequence). The CDR3 spans 16 residues. DNA of the CDR3: TGTTCCAGCAGCCCCTTGGTCGAAGCGGTAGACTACGAGCAGTACTTC. Translated: CSSSPLVEAVDYEQYF.

The gene calls are TRBV27 and TRBJ1-1, with TRBD1 as a possible D gene (6 bases). CDR3 length: 14 residues. Looked up from germline, CDR1 is MNHEY and CDR2 is SMNVEV (reference sequence). V lost 5 bases and J 2 bases, leaving 12 bases between the germline ends. CDR3 sequence (DNA): TGTGCCAGCAGTGGATACAGGGCCAACACTGAAGCTTTCTTT. As protein: CASSGYRANTEAFF.

The J gene is TRBJ1-2, the V gene TRBV27; 7 bases are a match to TRBD1. Looked up from germline, CDR1 is MNHEY and CDR2 is SMNVEV (reference sequence). The length of the CDR3 is 13 residues. V was pared by 5 bases and J by 2 bases, with 2 bases of the junction left unmatched. CDR3 sequence reads: CASSLGQNYGYTF. CDR3 nucleotide sequence: TGTGCCAGCAGTCTGGGACAGAACTATGGCTACACCTTC.

V is TRBV5-6 and J is TRBJ1-2, with D perhaps matching TRBD1 (6 bases). The CDR3 consists of 15 residues. Trimming stripped 2 bases from V and 5 bases from J, with 16 bases between. Per the germline V gene, CDR1 is SGHDT and CDR2 is YYEEEE. Here the CDR3 reads CASSFAGAKGYGYTF. CDR3 nucleotide sequence: TGTGCCAGCAGCTTCGCAGGGGCAAAGGGGTATGGCTACACCTTC.

This clone appeared once. The chain couples TRBV5-4 to TRBJ2-2; D might be TRBD2 (7 bases). CDR1 is SGHNT, CDR2 YYREEE, per germline (reference sequence). This CDR3 is 15 amino acids long. In DNA form, the CDR3 reads TGTGCTTCAGGCGGGGGCGTGACGAACACCGGGGAGCTGTTTTTT. It codes for CASGGGVTNTGELFF.

V is TRBV7-9 and J is TRBJ1-2; D call uncertain. CDR1 and CDR2 (germline): SEHNR, FQNEAQ (reference sequence). The CDR3 extends over 12 amino acids. V lost 1 base to trimming and J lost 7 bases, with 7 bases between them. CDR3 amino acids: CASSLVGSGYTF. CDR3 DNA sequence: TGTGCCAGCAGCTTAGTTGGGAGTGGCTACACCTTC.

J is TRBJ1-2 and V is TRBV7-2; TRBD1 matches 8 bases. The CDR3 is made up of 14 amino acids. The J segment lost 7 bases and the V segment lost 1 base, leaving 5 bases of the junction unmatched. Per germline, CDR1 SGHTA and CDR2 FQGNSA. CDR3: CASSLGPGGFGYTF. In DNA form, the CDR3 reads TGTGCCAGCAGCTTAGGGCCAGGGGGCTTTGGCTACACCTTC.

This clone was seen a few times. In DNA, the CDR3 is TGTGCCAGCAGTTCAGGAAGCGGGAGCCGGTACAATGAGCAGTTCTTC. As protein: CASSSGSGSRYNEQFF. The chain joins TRBV6-6 to TRBJ2-1; 8 bases fit TRBD2. With 4 bases clipped from V and 4 bases from J, the junction kept 9 bases outside the gene matches. The CDR3 is made up of 16 amino acids. Germline V lookup: CDR1 MNHNY, CDR2 SVGAGI (reference sequence).

The V and J genes are TRBV7-3 and TRBJ2-1, with TRBD2 identical over 9 bases. V lost 0 bases, J lost 5 bases, and 2 bases stayed unmatched. Germline-derived CDR1 and CDR2 are SGHTA and FQGTGA. This CDR3 has 15 residues. The CDR3 spells CASSLTSGSDNEQFF. The CDR3 DNA follows: TGTGCCAGCAGCTTAACTAGCGGGAGCGACAATGAGCAGTTCTTC.

The rearrangement links TRBV4-2 to TRBJ2-5, with 8 bases lining up with TRBD1. Germline V gives CDR1 LGHNA, CDR2 YNFKEQ. The CDR3 loop spans 15 amino acids. J lost 11 bases, V lost 0 bases, and 11 bases had no gene match. The CDR3 protein is CASSQEDRVIGEQYF. In DNA form, the CDR3 reads TGTGCCAGCAGCCAAGAGGACAGGGTGATTGGAGAGCAGTACTTC.

This chain joins TRBV10-1 and TRBJ1-3, with TRBD1 matching over 7 bases. The germline CDR1 and CDR2 sequences are WNHNN and SYGVQD (reference sequence). V dropped 6 bases and J dropped 1; count of bases not matched to a gene: 9. The CDR3 is 16 amino acids. CDR3 region: CASSRGTADSGNTIYF. The CDR3 DNA follows: TGCGCCAGCAGCCGGGGGACAGCGGATTCTGGAAACACCATATATTTT.

The J gene is TRBJ1-6, the V gene TRBV25-1; 9 bases fit TRBD1. This CDR3 region has 14 residues. The germline V gene encodes CDR1 MGHDK and CDR2 SYGVNS. The junction had 2 bases not matched to a gene; V was cut back by 3 bases and J by 8 bases. The DNA of the CDR3 is TGTGCCAGCAGTGACGGACAGGGGTATTCACCCCTCCACTTT. It yields the protein CASSDGQGYSPLHF.

Of note for this clone: The junction shows a germline mismatch at one end, possibly a read error. The V and J genes are TRBV19 and TRBJ2-2; TRBD2 aligns across 10 bases. This CDR3 has 17 amino acids. Germline V gene sequence: CDR1 LNHDA, CDR2 SQIVND (reference sequence). The CDR3, as DNA: TGTGCCAGTAGTACCCTTAGCGGGAGGACGAACACCGGGAAGCTGTTTTTT. This codes for CASSTLSGRTNTGKLFF. Full variable domain (remainder filled in from reference TRBV19 and TRBJ2-2): DGGITQSPKYLFRKEGQNVTLSCEQNLNHDAMYWYRQDPGQGLRLIYYSQIVNDFQKGDIAEGYSVSREKKESFPLTVTSAQKNPTAFYLCASSTLSGRTNTGKLFFGEGSRLTVL.

The chain employs TRBV5-1 and TRBJ1-3; TRBD1 aligns across 7 bases. The V gene end was trimmed by 4 bases and the J gene end by 3 bases; junction bases not matched to a gene: 10. The V gene's germline CDR1 is SGHRS and CDR2 YFSETQ. The CDR3 totals 16 residues. The CDR3 here is CASSTSGTDNGNTIYF. The CDR3 region has the DNA TGCGCCAGCAGCACCTCCGGGACAGACAATGGAAACACCATATATTTT.